This TCR beta chain came from a study of blood T cell repertoires in COVID-19. The CDR3 is 14 residues long. Germline CDR1 is MDHEN and CDR2 is SYDVKM. Deletions cut 2 bases from V and 2 bases from J, with 6 bases between. TCRdb keeps only in-frame clones here, not all; method: immunoSEQ multiplex PCR. This table holds about 250,000 clones, over 75% found once. The rearrangement joins TRBV28 to TRBJ1-4, with TRBD1 as a possible D gene (6 bases). Sequencing was done on a sample of peripheral blood. This sequence originates from a man aged 50 to 60 with active or convalescent COVID-19. In DNA, the CDR3 is TGTGCCAGCAGTTTAGGACAGACTAATGAAAAACTGTTTTTT. The encoded protein is CASSLGQTNEKLFF.